Listed below are T cell receptor beta chains from one sample, sequenced in a study of blood T cell repertoires in COVID-19. TCRdb's table, derived via immunoSEQ multiplex PCR, lists solely in-frame clones and lacks some. The sample includes roughly 160,000 clones, 84% of them seen just once. The sample was PBMCs or T cells enriched from blood (not recorded which). These receptors were taken from a man between 50 and 59 years old who had recovered from COVID-19. CDR3s include the opening cysteine and the closing phenylalanine or tryptophan.

j_call v_call cdr3_aa
TRBJ1-1 TRBV29-1 CSVHRREAFF
TRBJ1-1 TRBV7-9 CASSLRQGMRTEAFF
TRBJ2-7 TRBV29-1 CSDTPGPLSYEQYF
TRBJ1-6 TRBV18 CASSNRGENSPLHF
TRBJ1-5 TRBV19 CASSRTGFRGGNQPQHF
TRBJ1-1 TRBV25-1 CASSEAGQTTEAFF
TRBJ2-6 TRBV7-9 CASSLIIGVRANVLTF
TRBJ2-3 TRBV6-1 CASRETSGGRSSTDTQYF
TRBJ2-2 TRBV2 CASSKTGTGGELFF
TRBJ1-5 TRBV19 CASRRDSTNQPQHF
TRBJ2-7 TRBV2 CASSASGGTYEQYF
TRBJ1-2 TRBV19 CASTPQTANYGYTF
TRBJ1-6 TRBV4-2 CASSQEANNSPLHF
TRBJ1-2 TRBV6-5 CASSQNPGQGGGYTF
TRBJ2-3 TRBV11-3 CASSVSGGEKTQYF
TRBJ1-3 TRBV3-1/TRBV3-2 CASSPMASSGNTIYF
TRBJ1-2 TRBV5-8 CASSLTPLYGYTF
TRBJ2-7 TRBV6-5 CASSYWLEGGEQYF
TRBJ2-1 TRBV6-5 CASSYSFLAGGNEQFF
TRBJ1-1 TRBV4-1 CASSQDRDYTEAFF
TRBJ1-5 TRBV10-3 CAIRQSSNQPQHF
TRBJ2-5 TRBV28 CASSWGQLKETQYF
TRBJ1-1 TRBV19 CASSILGQGAVGTEAFF
TRBJ1-2 TRBV28 CASSSEITGGLGYTF
TRBJ1-1 TRBV6-2/TRBV6-3 CASSDRGGYFEAFF
TRBJ1-5 TRBV6-5 CASSPQGEQPQHF
TRBJ1-6 TRBV4-1 CASRPGQGAGNSPLHF
TRBJ2-5 TRBV7-8 CASSKAGGSETQYF
TRBJ1-4 TRBV4-1 CASSQATGANKKLFF
TRBJ2-5 TRBV15 CATSRGFTAAQYF
TRBJ2-3 TRBV3-1/TRBV3-2 CASSPRDSTDTQYF
TRBJ2-7 TRBV7-8 CASTKVGDRGSYEQYF
TRBJ2-2 TRBV3-1/TRBV3-2 CASSQEGTSGGVRGELFF
TRBJ2-6 TRBV7-3 CASRDSGANVLTF
TRBJ1-5 TRBV28 CASSSPGQGDQPQHF
TRBJ1-1 TRBV7-2 CASSLDRASEAFF
TRBJ2-7 TRBV5-1 CASSLEVLLSSYEQYF
TRBJ2-1 TRBV11-3 CASSLDSWGGRPRNEQFF
TRBJ2-7 TRBV5-1 CASSLARDKAYEQYF
TRBJ1-1 TRBV18 CASSPPEMNTEAFF
TRBJ2-5 TRBV5-6 CASSLRGYRRETQYF
TRBJ2-7 TRBV5-6 CASSLVGLASYEQYF
TRBJ2-1 TRBV5-1 CASSAGDTAYNEQFF
TRBJ1-6 TRBV28 CASSILGGAYPLHF
TRBJ2-2 TRBV28 CASSFVQASTGELFF
TRBJ2-5 TRBV19 CASSIGGRASETQYF
TRBJ1-5 TRBV5-1 CASRAEGNQPQHF
TRBJ1-4 TRBV5-1 CASSSQGPSSEKLFF
TRBJ1-5 TRBV14 CASSLGGRLTVRNQPQHF
TRBJ1-5 TRBV6-5 CASSYVSSGAQHF
TRBJ1-2 TRBV6-5 CASSKGADYGYTF
TRBJ2-1 TRBV5-4 CASSFFSSYNEQFF
TRBJ2-2 TRBV5-1 CASSTDRGETGELFF
TRBJ2-7 TRBV4-2 CASSPSGLAGGTYEQYF